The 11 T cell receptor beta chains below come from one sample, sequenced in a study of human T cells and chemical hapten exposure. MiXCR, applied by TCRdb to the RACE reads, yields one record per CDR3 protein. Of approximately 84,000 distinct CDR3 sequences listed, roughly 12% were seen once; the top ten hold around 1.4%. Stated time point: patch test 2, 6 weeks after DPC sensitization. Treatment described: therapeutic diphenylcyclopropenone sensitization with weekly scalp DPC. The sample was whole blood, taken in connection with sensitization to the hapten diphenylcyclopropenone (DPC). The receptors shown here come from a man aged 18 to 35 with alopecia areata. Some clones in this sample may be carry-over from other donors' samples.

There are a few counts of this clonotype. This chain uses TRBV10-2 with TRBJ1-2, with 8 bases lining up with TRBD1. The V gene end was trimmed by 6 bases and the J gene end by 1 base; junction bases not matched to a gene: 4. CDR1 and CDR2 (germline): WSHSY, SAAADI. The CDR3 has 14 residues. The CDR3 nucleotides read TGCGCCAGCAGCCAGACAGGGGTTAACTATGGCTACACCTTC. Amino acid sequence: CASSQTGVNYGYTF.

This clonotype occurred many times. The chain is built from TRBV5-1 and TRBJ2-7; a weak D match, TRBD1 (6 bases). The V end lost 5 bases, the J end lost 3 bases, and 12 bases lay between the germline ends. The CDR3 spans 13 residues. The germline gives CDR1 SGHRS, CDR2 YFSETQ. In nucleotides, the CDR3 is TGCGCCAGCAGAGAACAGGGCGGCTACGAGCAGTACTTC. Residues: CASREQGGYEQYF.

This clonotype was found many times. CDR3 residues: CASSSDGSYGYTF. The CDR3 DNA follows: TGTGCCAGCAGCTCCGACGGATCCTATGGCTACACCTTC. The chain employs TRBV7-9 and TRBJ1-2; no reliable D call. The CDR3 is 13 amino acids. Germline-derived CDR1 and CDR2 are SEHNR and FQNEAQ (reference sequence). The V end was cut by 4 bases, the J end by 4 bases, with 10 bases between.

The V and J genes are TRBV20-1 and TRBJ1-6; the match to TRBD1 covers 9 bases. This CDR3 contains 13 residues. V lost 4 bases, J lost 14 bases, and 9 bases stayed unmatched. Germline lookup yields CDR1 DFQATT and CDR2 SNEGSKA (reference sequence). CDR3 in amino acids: CSATVDRGSSLHF. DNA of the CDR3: TGCAGTGCTACGGTCGACAGGGGGTCATCCCTCCACTTT.

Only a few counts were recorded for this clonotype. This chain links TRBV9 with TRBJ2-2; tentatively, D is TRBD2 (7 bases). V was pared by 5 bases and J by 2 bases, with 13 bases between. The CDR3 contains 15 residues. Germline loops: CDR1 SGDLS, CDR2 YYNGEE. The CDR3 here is CASSAGGLNTGELFF. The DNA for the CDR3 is TGTGCCAGCAGTGCCGGGGGGCTTAACACCGGGGAGCTGTTTTTT.

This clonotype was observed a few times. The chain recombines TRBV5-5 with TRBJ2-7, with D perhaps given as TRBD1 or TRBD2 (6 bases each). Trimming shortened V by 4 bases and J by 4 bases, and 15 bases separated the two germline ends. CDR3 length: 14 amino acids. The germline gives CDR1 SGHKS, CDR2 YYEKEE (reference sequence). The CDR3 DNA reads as TGTGCCAGCAGCCTTGGACTACAGGGATACGAGCAGTACGTC. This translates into CASSLGLQGYEQYV.

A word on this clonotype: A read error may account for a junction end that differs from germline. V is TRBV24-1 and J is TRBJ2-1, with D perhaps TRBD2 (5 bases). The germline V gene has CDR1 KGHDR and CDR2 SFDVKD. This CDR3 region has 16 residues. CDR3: CAASGFRGKFDNEQFF. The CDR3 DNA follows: TGTGCCGCCAGTGGTTTCCGGGGTAAATTTGACAATGAGCAGTTCTTC.

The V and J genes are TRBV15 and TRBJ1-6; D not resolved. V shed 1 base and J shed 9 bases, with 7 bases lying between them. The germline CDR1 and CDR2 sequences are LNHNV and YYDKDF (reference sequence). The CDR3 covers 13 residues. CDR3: CATSRGEASPLHF. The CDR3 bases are TGTGCCACCAGCAGAGGCGAAGCTTCACCCCTCCACTTT.

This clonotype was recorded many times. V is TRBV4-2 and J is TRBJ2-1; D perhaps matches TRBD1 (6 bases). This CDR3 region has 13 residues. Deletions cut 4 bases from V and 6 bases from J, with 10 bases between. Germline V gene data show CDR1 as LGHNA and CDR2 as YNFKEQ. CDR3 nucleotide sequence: TGTGCCAGCAGCCCACAGGGACCCAATGAGCAGTTCTTC. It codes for CASSPQGPNEQFF.

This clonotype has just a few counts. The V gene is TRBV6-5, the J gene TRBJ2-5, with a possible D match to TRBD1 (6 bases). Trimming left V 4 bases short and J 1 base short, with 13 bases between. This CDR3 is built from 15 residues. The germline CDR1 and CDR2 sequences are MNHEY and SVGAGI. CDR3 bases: TGTGCCAGCAGTTCATACAGGGCCTTCCAAGAGACCCAGTACTTC. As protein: CASSSYRAFQETQYF.

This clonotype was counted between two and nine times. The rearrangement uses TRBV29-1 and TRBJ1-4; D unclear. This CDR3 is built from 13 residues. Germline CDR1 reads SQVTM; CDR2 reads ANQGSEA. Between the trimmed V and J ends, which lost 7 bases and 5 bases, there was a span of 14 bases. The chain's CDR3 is CSALLAGNEKLFF. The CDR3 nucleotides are TGCAGCGCCCTGTTGGCGGGGAATGAAAAACTGTTTTTT.